This T cell receptor beta chain originates from a study of blood T cell repertoires in COVID-19. In the study overall: The United States, Italy and Spain were the sources of the acute and convalescent COVID-19 samples.

This clone came up once. Measured with immunoSEQ multiplex PCR; TCRdb has only the in-frame clones, and not every one. The repertoire holds approximately 160,000 clones, with over 70% as singletons. Unmatched junction bases numbered 9, after V lost 3 bases and J lost 3 bases. In germline, CDR1 is LNHDA, CDR2 SQIVND (reference sequence). This CDR3 is 16 amino acids long. The chain carries TRBV19 and TRBJ2-5, with 8 bases identical to TRBD2. This receptor was identified in a woman aged 60-70 years with acute or convalescent COVID-19. The sequenced sample was peripheral blood. CDR3 in DNA: TGTGCCAGTAGTATTTTGCGGGGGGCCTCCAAAGAGACCCAGTACTTC. It is translated as CASSILRGASKETQYF.